These 4 T cell receptor beta chains came from one sample sequenced in a study of Graves' ophthalmopathy and Graves' hyperthyroidism. RNA transcripts served as template for amplifying TCR beta CDR3 sequences. In the first round, RT-PCR was carried out with HTBI primers, and a multiplex PCR formed the second round. Each CDR3 protein gets one entry after TCRdb re-called the multiplex PCR reads with MiXCR. The table includes 150,000 to 200,000 distinct CDR3 sequences, roughly 36% detected once. Sequencing was done on a sample of peripheral blood. Every receptor here comes from a man aged 30 to 45 with Graves' ophthalmopathy.

V usage is TRBV12-3 or TRBV12-4 and J usage is TRBJ2-2, with D perhaps matching TRBD1 or TRBD2 (5 bases each). V lost 7 bases to trimming and J lost 2 bases, with 14 bases between them. The CDR3 is made up of 15 amino acids. DNA for the CDR3: TGTGCCAGCAAGGGACCGATTACAAACACCGGGGAGCTGTTTTTT. It codes for CASKGPITNTGELFF.

At least ten counts were recorded for this clonotype. This chain links TRBV7-2 with TRBJ1-1; D is uncertain. Deletions cut 2 bases from V and 5 bases from J, with 12 bases between. The CDR3 extends over 14 amino acids. CDR1 is SGHTA, CDR2 FQGNSA, per germline. Here the CDR3 reads CASSLFLPRTEAFF. CDR3 bases: TGTGCCAGCAGCTTATTTCTGCCGCGGACTGAAGCTTTCTTT.

There are many counts of this clonotype. The CDR3 loop reads CASSLALRDRETQYF. The CDR3 region has the DNA TGTGCCAGCAGCTTAGCCCTTCGGGACAGAGAGACCCAGTACTTC. J is TRBJ2-5 and V is TRBV7-9; 7 bases match TRBD1. Germline V gene lookup returns CDR1 SEHNR and CDR2 FQNEAQ (reference sequence). The CDR3 totals 15 residues. After removal of 0 bases from V and 4 bases from J, the junction contained 5 bases not matched to a gene.

This clonotype was counted many times. The rearrangement joins TRBV18 to TRBJ1-2; 8 bases are shared with TRBD1. The CDR3 is 15 residues long. The ends lost 0 bases at V and 2 bases at J; junction bases unmatched: 2. Per germline, CDR1 KGHSH and CDR2 LQKENI. Here the CDR3 reads CASSPPGQENYGYTF. CDR3 coding DNA: TGTGCCAGCTCACCACCGGGACAGGAAAACTATGGCTACACCTTC.